A single sample is the source of the 8 T cell receptor beta chains below, sequenced in a study of blood T cell repertoires in COVID-19. Profiling relied on immunoSEQ multiplex PCR, and the TCRdb table lists in-frame clones only, not all of them. The sample records roughly 60,000 clones, approximately 91% being singletons. Sequencing used peripheral blood. The source is a man in his fifties or sixties with active COVID-19.

This clone came up a few times. This sequence joins TRBV2 and TRBJ2-4; TRBD1 might be the D (5 bases). This CDR3 is 15 amino acids long. The germline V and J ends were trimmed by 5 bases and 3 bases, with 14 bases remaining between them. CDR1 is SNHLY, CDR2 FYNNEI, per germline. The CDR3 DNA sequence: TGTGCCAGCAGTTCGGACATATCGGGCAAAAACATTCAGTACTTC. This sequence encodes CASSSDISGKNIQYF. Using reference TRBV2 and TRBJ2-4 for the parts outside the CDR3, the full variable domain is EPEVTQTPSHQVTQMGQEVILRCVPISNHLYFYWYRQILGQKVEFLVSFYNNEISEKSEIFDDQFSVERPDGSNFTLKIRSTKLEDSAMYFCASSSDISGKNIQYFGAGTRLSVL.

The chain has TRBV5-1 and TRBJ2-1; D is undetermined. The CDR3 is 14 amino acids. Germline CDR1 reads SGHRS; CDR2 reads YFSETQ. V was trimmed by 2 bases and J by 5 bases, leaving 11 bases between them. CDR3 sequence: CASSFGVLNNEQFF. In DNA, the CDR3 is TGCGCCAGCAGCTTCGGTGTACTGAACAATGAGCAGTTCTTC. Full variable domain (rest looked up from reference TRBV5-1 and TRBJ2-1): KAGVTQTPRYLIKTRGQQVTLSCSPISGHRSVSWYQQTPGQGLQFLFEYFSETQRNKGNFPGRFSGRQFSNSRSEMNVSTLELGDSALYLCASSFGVLNNEQFFGPGTRLTVL.

The genes are TRBV27 and TRBJ2-7, with D uncertain. The CDR3 sequence is 12 residues long. V was shortened by 6 bases and J by 3 bases, with 9 bases between the two germline ends. Germline CDR1 and CDR2: MNHEY and SMNVEV (reference sequence). CDR3 sequence reads: CASSSTIYEQYF. In nucleotides, the CDR3 is TGTGCCAGCAGCAGCACTATCTACGAGCAGTACTTC.

The chain recombines TRBV29-1 with TRBJ2-1; 7 nucleotides agree with TRBD2. V shed 6 bases and J 2 bases; nucleotides not matched to a gene: 10. The CDR3 is made up of 15 amino acids. Germline V CDR1 and CDR2: SQVTM, ANQGSEA. The CDR3, as DNA: TGCAGCGTCATACGCGGGGGATCCGCCTACAATGAGCAGTTCTTC. This translates into CSVIRGGSAYNEQFF.

The rearrangement links TRBV5-1 to TRBJ1-3; no firm D call. The CDR3 loop spans 16 amino acids. Germline V gene lookup returns CDR1 SGHRS and CDR2 YFSETQ. V was clipped by 0 bases and J by 0 bases, with 10 bases between them. The CDR3, as DNA: TGCGCCAGCAGCTTGGATCCGGGGTACTCTGGAAACACCATATATTTT. As protein: CASSLDPGYSGNTIYF.

V gene TRBV28 combines with J gene TRBJ1-3; tentative D call: TRBD1 (5 bases). There are 15 residues in the CDR3. V was shortened by 6 bases and J by 0 bases, with 12 bases between the two germline ends. Germline V gene lookup returns CDR1 MDHEN and CDR2 SYDVKM. The CDR3 sequence: CASSPAGSSGNTIYF. CDR3 sequence (DNA): TGTGCCAGCAGCCCAGCAGGGTCCTCTGGAAACACCATATATTTT.

The J gene is TRBJ1-1, the V gene TRBV5-1, with TRBD1 matching over 7 bases. The CDR3 is made up of 18 amino acids. V dropped 4 bases and J dropped 4; count of bases not matched to a gene: 19. CDR1 and CDR2 from the germline V gene are SGHRS and YFSETQ. The CDR3 spells CASSPNTTGEGGSTEAFF. CDR3 DNA sequence: TGCGCCAGCAGCCCCAATACCACAGGGGAAGGAGGCTCCACTGAAGCTTTCTTT.

The chain uses TRBV11-2 and TRBJ1-6, with 10 bases aligning to TRBD1. The trim removed 5 bases at V and 6 bases at J, leaving 4 bases unmatched. The CDR3 has 15 residues. The germline gives CDR1 SGHAT, CDR2 FQNNGV. CDR3 sequence (DNA): TGTGCCAGCAGCGCCCGGACAGGGGGTAATTCACCCCTCCACTTT. As protein: CASSARTGGNSPLHF.